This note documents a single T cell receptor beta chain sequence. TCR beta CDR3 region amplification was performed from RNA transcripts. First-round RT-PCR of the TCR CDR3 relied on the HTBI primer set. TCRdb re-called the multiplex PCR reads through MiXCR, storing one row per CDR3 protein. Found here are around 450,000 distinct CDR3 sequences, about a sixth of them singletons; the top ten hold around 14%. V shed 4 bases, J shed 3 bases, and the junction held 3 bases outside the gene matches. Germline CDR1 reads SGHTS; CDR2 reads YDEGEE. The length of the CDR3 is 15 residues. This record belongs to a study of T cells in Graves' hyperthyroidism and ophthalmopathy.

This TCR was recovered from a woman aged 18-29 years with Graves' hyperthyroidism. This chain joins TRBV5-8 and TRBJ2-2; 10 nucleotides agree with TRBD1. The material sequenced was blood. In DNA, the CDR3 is TGTGCCAGCAGCGACAGGGGGCGCGACACCGGGGAGCTGTTTTTT. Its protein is CASSDRGRDTGELFF.